This T cell receptor (beta chain) was retrieved from a study of blood T cell repertoires in COVID-19. The CDR3 is 17 residues long. CDR1 and CDR2 (germline): MDHEN, SYDVKM. V lost 4 bases, J lost 2 bases, and 8 bases stayed unmatched. Original data processing: Quantification of nucleated cells was approximated via reference gene primer amplification. The assay was immunoSEQ multiplex PCR, and TCRdb's table has in-frame clones only and misses some. That table supplies the V and J calls and clone size; D and trimming were determined from the DNA. The table has around 260,000 clones, around nine tenths seen once.

The V gene is TRBV28, the J gene TRBJ2-3; 11 bases match TRBD2. The sequenced sample consisted of peripheral blood. The TCR was taken from a woman in her 70s with COVID-19, enrolled during active disease. For the CDR3, the DNA is TGTGCCAGCAGTTACCCTAGCGGGAGGCGTTTCACAGATACGCAGTATTTT. Translating gives CASSYPSGRRFTDTQYF.